One sample yielded the 7 T cell receptor beta chains listed below, sequenced in a study of T cell repertoires in cytomegalovirus infection. From the reads, TCRdb called clonotypes with MiXCR, one entry per CDR3 protein. The data show fewer than 400,000 distinct CDR3 sequences, around 18% seen once. The material sequenced was PBMCs. The receptor set was obtained from a human donor in good health (CMV status not recorded). Some clones in this sample may be carry-over from other donors' samples.

This clonotype was seen repeatedly, ten times or more. V gene TRBV7-2 combines with J gene TRBJ2-2; D is unclear. The CDR3 length is 14 residues. CDR1 is SGHTA and CDR2 is FQGNSA in the germline V gene. V lost 5 bases and J lost 2, with 9 bases in between. The CDR3 region has the DNA TGTGCCAGCAGCCCTACAGTAAACACCGGGGAGCTGTTTTTT. As protein: CASSPTVNTGELFF. Based on the CDR3 plus reference TRBV7-2 and TRBJ2-2, the full variable domain is GAGVSQSPSNKVTEKGKDVELRCDPISGHTALYWYRQSLGQGLEFLIYFQGNSAPDKSGLPSDRFSAERTGGSVSTLTIQRTQQEDSAVYLCASSPTVNTGELFFGEGSRLTVL.

V usage is TRBV5-4 and J usage is TRBJ2-1, with 9 bases identical to TRBD2. V trimming: 0 bases; J trimming: 5 bases; junction bases outside the gene matches: 6. The CDR3 sequence is 16 residues long. The germline V gene encodes CDR1 SGHNT and CDR2 YYREEE (reference sequence). CDR3: CASSLGQRGAHNEQFF. Here the CDR3 DNA reads TGTGCCAGCAGCTTGGGCCAGCGGGGGGCGCACAATGAGCAGTTCTTC.

This clonotype showed up many times. V is TRBV4-3 and J is TRBJ2-7; D is unclear. The V gene lost 0 bases and the J gene lost 0 bases, with 9 bases spanning the gap. The CDR3 is 15 residues long. Germline values: CDR1 LGHNA, CDR2 YSLEER. The CDR3 reads CASSQEDGDSYEQYF. For the CDR3, the DNA is TGCGCCAGCAGCCAAGAGGACGGCGACTCCTACGAGCAGTACTTC.

This clonotype turned up a few times. V gene TRBV2 combines with J gene TRBJ1-5, with 7 nucleotides matching TRBD1. CDR1 is SNHLY and CDR2 is FYNNEI in the germline V gene. The CDR3 has 16 residues. V lost 5 bases, J lost 0 bases, and 7 bases stayed unmatched. The CDR3 DNA follows: TGTGCCAGCAGTCCGGACAGGCCTTATAGCAATCAGCCCCAGCATTTT. Amino acids: CASSPDRPYSNQPQHF. The full variable domain, rest sourced from reference TRBV2 and TRBJ1-5, is EPEVTQTPSHQVTQMGQEVILRCVPISNHLYFYWYRQILGQKVEFLVSFYNNEISEKSEIFDDQFSVERPDGSNFTLKIRSTKLEDSAMYFCASSPDRPYSNQPQHFGDGTRLSIL.

This clonotype came up a few times. This chain links TRBV2 with TRBJ2-3; 12 nucleotides align to TRBD2. This CDR3 has 17 amino acids. V was pared by 6 bases and J by 0 bases, with 7 bases of the junction left unmatched. Germline loops: CDR1 SNHLY, CDR2 FYNNEI. The CDR3 bases are TGTGCCAGCAGCCAAAGTGGGACTAGCGGGAGCACAGATACGCAGTATTTT. Protein product: CASSQSGTSGSTDTQYF.

This chain joins TRBV7-2 and TRBJ1-5; D gene uncertain. Trimming took 5 bases from V and 6 from J, leaving 11 bases between them. Germline CDR1 is SGHTA and CDR2 is FQGNSA. This CDR3 region has 13 residues. CDR3 DNA: TGTGCCAGCAGCCTAGGACCGAGTCAGCCCCAGCATTTT. It codes for CASSLGPSQPQHF.

The chain uses TRBV7-2 and TRBJ2-2; either TRBD1 or TRBD2 may fit D (5 bases each). The V gene's germline CDR1 is SGHTA and CDR2 FQGNSA. CDR3 length: 17 residues. Trimming removed 2 bases at V and 10 bases at J, with 23 bases between. The CDR3 DNA reads TGTGCCAGCAGCTTAAGGGGACCCACTTTTGGCTTCCAGGAGCTGTTTTTT. This encodes CASSLRGPTFGFQELFF.